The sequence of this T cell receptor (beta chain) was determined in a study of T-cell memory formation after mild COVID-19 (dated by TCRdb to about 2021). About the full investigation: Most TCR sequence clusters were specific to one of the two donors. The cohort was made up of two young adult volunteers, one female and one male, who were previously healthy. In two donors, T-cell clones that expanded and contracted after mild COVID-19 were tracked by sequencing TCRalpha and TCRbeta repertoires over time. The full study reports these points: Contracting CD4+ clones appeared mostly in the CM and EM memory subsets, whereas CD8+ clones were enriched in EMRA. Whether the second-wave clones peaking on day 37 were SARS-CoV-2 specific was not confirmed. The detection of some responding clones in pre-infection memory suggests that pre-existing cross-reactive memory T cells joined the SARS-CoV-2 response. The study included only a couple of mild cases, and larger cohorts that include severe cases with pre-infection samples were judged to be necessary. From day 15 to 85, contracting clones showed balanced CD4/CD8 phenotypes, whereas a second wave of clones that expanded from day 15 to 37 leaned towards CD4+.

Sequencing relied on an Illumina NovaSeq 6000. TCRalpha and TCRbeta cDNA libraries were constructed by 5'RACE with constant-segment primers, with sample barcodes and unique molecular identifiers being introduced. Trizol reagent was used to extract RNA from every sample. Libraries were amplified in two PCR steps, with a second sample barcode and Illumina TruSeq adapters added in the second step. The libraries were sequenced on an Illumina NovaSeq using 2 x 150 bp paired-end reads. Regarding the original processing steps: With migec v1.2.7, reads were demultiplexed and then collapsed into UMI-guided consensus sequences. With mixcr v2.1.11, UMI consensuses were aligned to TRA and TRB V and J templates and assembled into clonotypes. A clonotype was counted as expanded or contracted only if both edgeR and NoisET called the change significant, with noise models trained on biological replicates. edgeR calls used a false discovery rate-adjusted p below 0.01 and a log2 fold-change threshold of 1. As an exploratory analysis of dynamics, max-normalized trajectories of the 1000 most abundant clonotypes were examined with PCA combined with hierarchical clustering. Separately sequenced CD4+ and CD8+ repertoires were used to assign the CD4 or CD8 phenotype of responding clones. TCRdb passed the public sequencing reads through fastp at Q25 and MiXCR, retaining productive beta sequences. Each record represents a unique CDR3 protein, reported with the most common genes and DNA among its rows. V and J calls and clone size were set by TCRdb, not the authors. In this sample the table shows approximately 210,000 distinct CDR3 sequences, roughly 27% of which occur a single time. The leading ten clones occupy approximately 10% of the sample.

In the case of this clonotype: Its cognate antigen has yet to be identified. It has no much larger one-base neighbor in the sample; base qualities were not kept.

Trimming leaves V shorter by 8 bases and J shorter by 3 bases, with the junction holding 9 bases beyond the gene matches. From the germline V gene, CDR1 is MNHNS and CDR2 is SASEGT. From the cysteine up to the phenylalanine, the CDR3 has a length of 14 residues. Of all the DNA, just the CDR3 is kept, 42 bases in frame from base 1. Ficoll-Paque density gradient centrifugation was used to isolate PBMCs. The sequenced sample consisted of PBMCs or a T cell subset sorted from them (not recorded which). This TCR was sampled from an adult woman who had mild COVID-19 (a few samples of this study predate the infection). The sample titles of this study are shuffled in the database, so cell type and time point are left out; the donor was told from shared clones. The rearrangement joined TRBV6-1 to TRBJ1-2; TRBD1 matches 7 bases in the middle. The CDR3 protein sequence reads: CASVVTGRDYGYTF. In nucleotides, the sequence is TGTGCCAGCGTGGTGACAGGGCGAGACTATGGCTACACCTTC.